This TCR beta chain emerged from a study of OX40 agonist ivuxolimab in advanced cancers. Study information: Patients in the trial were receiving intravenous ivuxolimab every 2 weeks, at doses of 0.01 to 10 mg/kg. Overall study results and limits: Certain nonresponding patients likewise had low normalized T-cell clonal expansion.

This clone was seen only a few times. What it binds is not known. Germline-derived CDR1 and CDR2 are SEHNR and FQNEAQ (reference sequence). Trimming cost V 0 bases and J 2 bases, with 20 bases left between them. There are 18 residues in the CDR3. TCRdb's table, derived via immunoSEQ multiplex PCR, lists solely in-frame clones and lacks some. The sample shows 20,000 to 25,000 clones, roughly 70% of them seen only once. The sequence came from an adult with an advanced solid tumor such as melanoma, head and neck, liver or kidney cancer. Material: CD4+ or CD8+ T cells sorted from blood, obtained in a trial of the OX40 agonist ivuxolimab. V gene TRBV7-9 combines with J gene TRBJ2-7; D gene ambiguous. The CDR3 is CASSLAGRAALGAYEQYF. The CDR3 coding sequence is TGTGCCAGCAGCTTAGCGGGTAGGGCAGCCCTAGGTGCCTACGAGCAGTACTTC.